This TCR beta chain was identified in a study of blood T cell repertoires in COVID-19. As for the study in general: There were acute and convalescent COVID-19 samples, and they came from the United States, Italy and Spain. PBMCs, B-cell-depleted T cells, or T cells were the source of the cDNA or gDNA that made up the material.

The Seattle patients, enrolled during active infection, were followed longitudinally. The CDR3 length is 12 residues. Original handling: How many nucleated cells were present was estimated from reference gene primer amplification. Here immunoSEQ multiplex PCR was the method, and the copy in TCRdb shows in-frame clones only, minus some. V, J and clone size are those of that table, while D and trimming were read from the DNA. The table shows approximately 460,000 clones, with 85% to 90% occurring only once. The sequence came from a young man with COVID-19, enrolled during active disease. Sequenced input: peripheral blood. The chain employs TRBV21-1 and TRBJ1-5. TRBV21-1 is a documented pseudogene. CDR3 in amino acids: CASGSGNQPQHF. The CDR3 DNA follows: TGTGCCAGCGGTAGTGGCAATCAGCCCCAGCATTTT.